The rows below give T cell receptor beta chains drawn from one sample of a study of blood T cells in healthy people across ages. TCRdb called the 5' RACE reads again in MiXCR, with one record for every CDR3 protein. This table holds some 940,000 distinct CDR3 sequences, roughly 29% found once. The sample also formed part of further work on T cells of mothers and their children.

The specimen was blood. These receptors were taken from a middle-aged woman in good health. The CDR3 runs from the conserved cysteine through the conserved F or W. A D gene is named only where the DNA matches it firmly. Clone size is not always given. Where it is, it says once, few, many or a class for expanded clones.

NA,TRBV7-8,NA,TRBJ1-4,TGTGCCAGCAGCCGGGCGGGGGTTAATGAAAAACTGTTTTTT,CASSRAGVNEKLFF
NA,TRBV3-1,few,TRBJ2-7,TGTGCCAGCAGCTGGGCCGGGGACGAGCAGTACTTC,CASSWAGDEQYF
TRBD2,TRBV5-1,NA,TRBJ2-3,TGCGCCAGCAACCCTAGCGGTACAGTAGGAGATACGCAGGATTTT,CASNPSGTVGDTQDF
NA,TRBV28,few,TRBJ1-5,TGTGCCAGCACCTCCCTCGGAAGCAACGGCAATCAGCCCCAGCATTTT,CASTSLGSNGNQPQHF
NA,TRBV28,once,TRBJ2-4,TGTGCCAGCACTACAAGGGCTTACAATGAGCAGTACTTC,CASTTRAYNEQYF
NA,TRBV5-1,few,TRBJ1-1,TGCGCCAGCAGCTTCAATAGGAACACTGAAGCTTTCTTT,CASSFNRNTEAFF
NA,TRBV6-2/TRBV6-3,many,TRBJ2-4,TGTGCCAGCAGCCCCCCTCCCGGCCAGATCATAGCCAAAAACATTCAGTACTTC,CASSPPPGQIIAKNIQYF
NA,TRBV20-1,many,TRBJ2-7,TGCAGTGCTACACATGTCGGGACTGCCAATGCGGGGGAGCAGTACTTC,CSATHVGTANAGEQYF
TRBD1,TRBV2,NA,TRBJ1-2,TGTGCCAGTAGCGTCTACGGGACAGGGGGGAATGGCTACACCTTC,CASSVYGTGGNGYTF
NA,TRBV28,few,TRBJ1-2,TGTGCCAGCAGTTTGGGCAGGGTGCCAGGCTACACCTTC,CASSLGRVPGYTF
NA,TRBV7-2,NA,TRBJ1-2,TGTGCCAGCAGCCCCGGGGTCGTACCCTATGGCTACACCTTC,CASSPGVVPYGYTF
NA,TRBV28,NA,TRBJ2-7,TGTGCCAGCAACCGACGGGGTGTTTACGAGCAGTACTTC,CASNRRGVYEQYF
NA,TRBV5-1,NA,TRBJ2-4,TGCGCCAGCAGCTCAACAGGGACAAACATTCAGTACTTC,CASSSTGTNIQYF
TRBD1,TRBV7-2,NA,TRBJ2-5,TGTGCCAGCAGCGACCGGACAGGGTTGGAGACCCAGTACTTC,CASSDRTGLETQYF
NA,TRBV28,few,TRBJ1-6,TGTGCCAGCAGTTTACTGGCAGGGAGGGTTAATTCACCCCTCCACTTT,CASSLLAGRVNSPLHF
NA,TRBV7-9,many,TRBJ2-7,TGTGCCAGCAGCTTAAGAGGGGACACATTTTACGAGCAGTACTTC,CASSLRGDTFYEQYF
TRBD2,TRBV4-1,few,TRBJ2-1,TGCGCCAGCAGCAAGACTAGCGGGGGGTATGAGCAGTTCTTC,CASSKTSGGYEQFF